This passage covers 22 T cell receptor beta chains from one sample sequenced in a study of early T cells in non-severe SARS-CoV-2 infection. TCRdb processed the 5' RACE reads anew with MiXCR; each CDR3 protein has one entry. Altogether approximately 52,000 distinct CDR3 sequences are present, 8% to 9% being singletons, with the ten largest covering roughly 4.2%. Sequencing was carried out using whole blood. All receptors derive from an adult who was a healthcare worker with PCR-confirmed SARS-CoV-2 infection or an uninfected control (not recorded which).

This clonotype came up a few times. This chain uses TRBV5-6 with TRBJ1-3; no firm D call. Germline V gene lookup returns CDR1 SGHDT and CDR2 YYEEEE. With 6 bases removed from V and 0 bases from J, the gap between germline ends came to 10 bases. The CDR3 has 14 residues. The CDR3 loop reads CASTPSDSGNTIYF. CDR3 sequence (DNA): TGTGCCAGCACCCCGTCCGACTCTGGAAACACCATATATTTT.

The chain joins TRBV6-1 to TRBJ1-2, with 8 bases matching TRBD1. Trimming cost V 8 bases and J 8 bases; bases outside gene matches: 16. Germline lookup yields CDR1 MNHNS and CDR2 SASEGT. This CDR3 spans 15 amino acids. DNA for the CDR3: TGTGCCAGCGACAATCGACGGACAGGGTTGAGAGGCTACACCTTC. The encoded protein is CASDNRRTGLRGYTF.

This clonotype came up a few times. This chain links TRBV10-3 with TRBJ2-7, with TRBD2 identical over 14 bases. J lost 7 bases, V lost 7 bases, and 9 bases had no gene match. Germline V lookup: CDR1 ENHRY, CDR2 SYGVKD. The CDR3 length is 15 residues. CDR3 amino acids: CAITGTSGRTEEQYF. The CDR3 DNA reads TGTGCCATCACCGGGACTAGCGGGAGAACGGAAGAGCAGTACTTC.

V is TRBV6-5 and J is TRBJ2-7; 8 bases map to TRBD2. Germline trimming cut 0 bases from V and 2 bases from J; bases unmatched to any gene: 12. Germline V gene sequence: CDR1 MNHEY, CDR2 SVGAGI. The CDR3 runs to 18 residues. The chain's CDR3 is CASSYSSSGSPRPYEQYF. The CDR3 DNA reads TGTGCCAGCAGTTACTCGTCCAGCGGGAGTCCCCGACCCTACGAGCAGTACTTC.

This chain links TRBV2 with TRBJ1-2; D ambiguous. The V gene's germline CDR1 is SNHLY and CDR2 FYNNEI. CDR3 length: 13 residues. Trimming stripped 8 bases from V and 5 bases from J, with 15 bases between. CDR3 residues: CASLFTEGYGYTF. In DNA, the CDR3 is TGTGCCAGCCTGTTTACAGAAGGGTATGGCTACACCTTC.

This clonotype was seen at least ten times. The rearrangement uses TRBV20-1 and TRBJ1-1, with D possibly being TRBD1 (6 bases). The V and J ends lost 5 bases and 4 bases respectively, with 17 bases between them. The CDR3 has 14 residues. Germline V gene lookup returns CDR1 DFQATT and CDR2 SNEGSKA (reference sequence). DNA of the CDR3: TGCAGTGCTGGAACCACAGGGATCAGCACTGAAGCTTTCTTT. Its protein is CSAGTTGISTEAFF.

The chain couples TRBV12-3 or TRBV12-4 to TRBJ2-7; the D gene is possibly TRBD1 (5 bases). V was clipped by 4 bases and J by 3 bases, with 13 bases between them. There are 14 residues in the CDR3. The DNA for the CDR3 is TGTGCCAGCAGTTCGACCAGGGAAAGCTACGAGCAGTACTTC. This translates into CASSSTRESYEQYF.

This chain joins TRBV5-1 and TRBJ2-3, with D possibly being TRBD2 (7 bases). The length of the CDR3 is 17 residues. Germline CDR1 and CDR2: SGHRS and YFSETQ. Trimming took off 0 bases at V and 2 bases at J, with 16 bases between the two ends. The chain's CDR3 is CASSLEAGAGYTDTQYF. DNA of the CDR3: TGCGCCAGCAGCTTGGAGGCGGGGGCCGGATACACAGATACGCAGTATTTT.

This clonotype was detected a few times. J is TRBJ2-1 and V is TRBV11-3; TRBD2 aligns across 13 bases. V gave up 5 bases and J gave up 8 bases; unmatched junction bases: 6. Germline CDR1 is SGHNT and CDR2 is YENEEA. CDR3 length: 15 amino acids. The CDR3 DNA sequence: TGTGCCAGCAGCCTACTAGCGGGAGGGCAATATGAGCAGTTCTTC. It yields the protein CASSLLAGGQYEQFF.

The chain has TRBV2 and TRBJ2-7; D is undetermined. The CDR3 is 11 residues long. In germline, CDR1 is SNHLY, CDR2 FYNNEI. The V end lost 7 bases, the J end lost 0 bases, and 4 bases lay between the germline ends. CDR3 bases: TGTGCCAGCAAGAGCTCCTACGAGCAGTACTTC. This codes for CASKSSYEQYF.

This clonotype was found many times. V is TRBV10-3 and J is TRBJ1-5, with D possibly being TRBD1 (5 bases). Germline loops: CDR1 ENHRY, CDR2 SYGVKD. CDR3 length: 16 residues. Trimming took 6 bases from V and 4 from J, leaving 19 bases between them. CDR3 sequence reads: CAIRDGTRQSNQPQHF. CDR3 bases: TGTGCCATCAGAGACGGGACGCGACAGTCTAATCAGCCCCAGCATTTT.

V gene TRBV3-1 combines with J gene TRBJ2-1, with 7 nucleotides matching TRBD2. V lost 3 bases and J lost 6; bases outside the gene matches: 11. The length of the CDR3 is 16 residues. Germline CDR1 and CDR2: LGHDT and YNNKEL (reference sequence). CDR3 sequence (DNA): TGTGCCAGCAGCCACCTAAGCGGGATTGGGGCCAATGAGCAGTTCTTC. It encodes CASSHLSGIGANEQFF.

The chain joins TRBV4-2 to TRBJ2-5; D is perhaps TRBD1 (7 bases). CDR3 length: 20 amino acids. V lost 1 base to trimming and J lost 1 base, with 25 bases between them. Germline loops: CDR1 LGHNA, CDR2 YNFKEQ. The CDR3 loop is CASSQALRGQLALVQETQYF. In DNA form, the CDR3 reads TGTGCCAGCAGCCAAGCCCTAAGGGGGCAACTAGCTTTGGTCCAAGAGACCCAGTACTTC.

This clonotype was detected many times. The chain is built from TRBV4-2 and TRBJ2-1, with a possible D match to TRBD1 (6 bases). Germline CDR1 and CDR2: LGHNA and YNFKEQ. The CDR3 has 14 amino acids. Trimming removed 5 bases at V and 9 bases at J, with 17 bases between. The CDR3 DNA reads as TGTGCCAGCAGCGAAGGGGCAGGGGTGGGTGAGCAGTTCTTC. This sequence encodes CASSEGAGVGEQFF.

This clonotype was counted many times. The chain is built from TRBV7-6 and TRBJ2-1; 10 bases line up with TRBD2. With V trimmed by 5 bases and J by 7 bases, 8 bases remained unmatched. The V gene's germline CDR1 is SGHVS and CDR2 FNYEAQ. The CDR3 is made up of 15 amino acids. The CDR3 region has the DNA TGTGCCAGCAGCGCCCTAGCGGGGGCGGGGAATGAGCAGTTCTTC. Its protein is CASSALAGAGNEQFF. Complete variable domain (other parts from reference TRBV7-6 and TRBJ2-1): GAGVSQSPRYKVTKRGQDVALRCDPISGHVSLYWYRQALGQGPEFLTYFNYEAQQDKSGLPNDRFSAERPEGSISTLTIQRTEQRDSAMYRCASSALAGAGNEQFFGPGTRLTVL.

A few counts support this clonotype. The chain uses TRBV3-1 and TRBJ1-1; D unresolved. CDR3 size: 11 residues. The germline gives CDR1 LGHDT, CDR2 YNNKEL (reference sequence). V was cut by 8 bases and J by 5 bases, with 9 bases left in between. The CDR3 sequence: CASGRGTEAFF. The CDR3 region has the DNA TGTGCCAGCGGGCGGGGTACTGAAGCTTTCTTT.

This clonotype appeared many times. CDR3 sequence reads: CSVGPRGTGFEAFF. CDR3 nucleotide sequence: TGCAGCGTTGGCCCTCGTGGGACAGGGTTTGAAGCTTTCTTT. The chain has TRBV29-1 and TRBJ1-1; TRBD1 aligns across 9 bases. J was trimmed by 7 bases and V by 4 bases; bases with no gene match: 10. CDR1 is SQVTM, CDR2 ANQGSEA, per germline. The CDR3 is 14 amino acids. The whole variable domain, remainder taken from reference TRBV29-1 and TRBJ1-1, is SAVISQKPSRDICQRGTSLTIQCQVDSQVTMMFWYRQQPGQSLTLIATANQGSEATYESGFVIDKFPISRPNLTFSTLTVSNMSPEDSSIYLCSVGPRGTGFEAFFGQGTRLTVV.

A few counts support this clonotype. The chain recombines TRBV20-1 with TRBJ2-1, with 7 positions matching TRBD2. Germline trimming cut 1 base from V and 7 bases from J; bases unmatched to any gene: 13. The V gene's germline CDR1 is DFQATT and CDR2 SNEGSKA (reference sequence). The length of the CDR3 is 16 residues. CDR3 sequence: CSARGKMAGEGNEQFF. In DNA, the CDR3 is TGCAGTGCTAGAGGGAAAATGGCGGGAGAGGGGAATGAGCAGTTCTTC.

The chain has TRBV4-1 and TRBJ1-2; D call uncertain. The CDR3 runs 13 residues. V was pared by 0 bases and J by 6 bases, with 8 bases between. Germline CDR1 is MGHRA and CDR2 is YSYEKL. The CDR3 here is CASSQDRSDGYTF. For the CDR3, the DNA is TGCGCCAGCAGCCAAGATCGAAGTGATGGCTACACCTTC.

This clonotype was picked up many times. The gene calls are TRBV20-1 and TRBJ2-7; D not certain. Germline V gives CDR1 DFQATT, CDR2 SNEGSKA (reference sequence). Trimming shortened V by 5 bases and J by 3 bases, and 14 bases separated the two germline ends. This CDR3 is 13 amino acids long. The CDR3 region is CSAYKGSDYEQYF. CDR3 sequence (DNA): TGCAGTGCTTATAAGGGATCGGACTACGAGCAGTACTTC.

This clonotype was seen repeatedly, ten times or more. This chain joins TRBV13 and TRBJ2-7; no reliable D call. Germline-derived CDR1 and CDR2 are PRHDT and FYEKMQ (reference sequence). Trimming took off 5 bases at V and 3 bases at J, with 11 bases between the two ends. The CDR3 consists of 13 residues. CDR3 DNA sequence: TGTGCCAGCAGCGGGCTGCCTGACTACGAGCAGTACTTC. Its translation: CASSGLPDYEQYF.

This clonotype was seen repeatedly, ten times or more. This chain connects TRBV7-6 to TRBJ2-3, with 9 nucleotides matching TRBD2. The junction had 9 bases not matched to a gene; V was cut back by 4 bases and J by 4 bases. This CDR3 has 16 residues. Germline lookup yields CDR1 SGHVS and CDR2 FNYEAQ. Here the CDR3 DNA reads TGTGCCAGCAGCTCCCGTGGCGGGGGGGCGGCAGATACGCAGTATTTT. Protein product: CASSSRGGGAADTQYF.